Below, one T cell receptor beta chain is given with its context. This sample is part of a study of shared clonotypes between healthy human individuals. The assay was immunoSEQ multiplex PCR, and TCRdb's table has in-frame clones only and misses some. Of about 1.5 million clones in the sample, 98% were seen once. Sequenced material: naive CD4+ T cells sorted from blood. Subset of the sample: CD45RA+ positively selected. This TCR came from a young man in good health.

CDR3 residues: CASSLETGELFF. The CDR3 DNA is TGTGCCAGCAGCTTAGAAACCGGGGAGCTGTTTTTT. This chain connects TRBV11-3 to TRBJ2-2; D uncertain. V lost 0 bases and J 5 bases, leaving 1 base between the germline ends. Germline CDR1 and CDR2: SGHNT and YENEEA. The CDR3 spans 12 residues.